The rows below give T cell receptor beta chains drawn from one sample of a study of OX40 agonist ivuxolimab in advanced cancers. Here immunoSEQ multiplex PCR was the method, and the copy in TCRdb shows in-frame clones only, minus some. The sample lists tens of thousands of clones, less than 90% occurring once. Sequences were derived from CD4+ or CD8+ T cells sorted from blood, sampled in a trial of the OX40 agonist ivuxolimab. These TCRs come from an adult with an advanced solid tumor such as melanoma, head and neck, liver or kidney cancer. CDR3s include the opening cysteine and the closing phenylalanine or tryptophan. Rows may omit the clone size; those that give it use once, few, many or a size class.

v_call clone_size cdr3_length cdr3_aa
TRBV5-4 once 13 CASSPADSYGYTF
TRBV18 - 14 CASSRSGMGDTQYF
TRBV5-1 - 16 CASSLASSGGKDTQYF
TRBV28 - 16 CASSRQLGGGWNEQFF
TRBV19 - 15 CASSNWGGNTDTQYF
TRBV19 - 15 CASSTTGAGIGEQFF
TRBV6-5 - 13 CASKGASTGELFF
TRBV5-1 - 16 CASSLARDPGANVLTF
TRBV2 - 13 CASSDNGAYEGYF
TRBV27 - 17 CASSLSAGGSYNSPLHF
TRBV30 - 14 CAWSLTGYYTEAFF
TRBV7-9 - 14 CASSLEWGQETQYF
TRBV27 - 18 CASSFWAATGANTGELFF
TRBV4-2 - 16 CASSQASPGQAVEAFF
TRBV7-2 - 14 CASSNGGTTDTQYF
TRBV7-2 - 15 CASSTGLADGDTQYF
TRBV30 - 10 CAGEGETQYF
TRBV11-2 - 12 CASSPIVDTQYF
TRBV28 - 15 CAVGPDATGNEKLFF